This T cell receptor (beta chain) originates from a study of response to subunit inactivated influenza vaccine. Study outcomes and limitations: Few new T cells, the authors suggested, are recruited by each seasonal influenza vaccination.

In its sample, this clonotype was seen many times. Its antigen is still unknown. Germline CDR1 is MNHNS and CDR2 is SASEGT. Trimming left V 1 base short and J 8 bases short, with 6 bases between. The CDR3 is made up of 13 amino acids. One entry per CDR3 protein results from TCRdb running MiXCR on the RT-PCR reads. This sample yields approximately 530,000 distinct CDR3 sequences, of which around 13% are seen a single time; roughly 13% belongs to the top ten. The chain employs TRBV6-1 and TRBJ1-6; D might be TRBD1 (5 bases). This specimen consisted of PBMCs from blood, obtained 40 to 50 days after vaccination. The sequence came from a man in his fifties who received an inactivated influenza vaccine. The CDR3 DNA is TGTGCCAGCAGTGAAGTCAGGGATTCACCCCTCCACTTT. Amino acid sequence: CASSEVRDSPLHF.